This record looks at one TCR beta chain sequence and its context. Its antigen is not identified. Looked up from germline, CDR1 is LNHNV and CDR2 is YYDKDF (reference sequence). The CDR3 is 15 amino acids. The V end was cut by 5 bases, the J end by 2 bases, with 13 bases between. Library preparation for TCR beta used quantitative 5'-RACE with molecular barcodes. TCRdb re-derived calls from the 5' RACE reads in MiXCR, one entry per CDR3 protein. The top ten hold about 42% of the sample, which has 220,000 or so distinct CDR3 sequences, 15% to 20% seen once. This specimen belongs to a study of CD8 T cells in ankylosing spondylitis. Study-wide points: Disease-linked clones were CD8+ and relatively rare in peripheral blood. Reports of some motif variants in reactive arthritis synovial fluid and blood predate this one. A TCR beta motif of roughly 8 highly homologous variants appeared characteristic of ankylosing spondylitis blood. The authors reported significant enrichment of disease-linked clones in matched ankylosing spondylitis synovial fluid.

V and J are TRBV15 and TRBJ1-5, with unresolved D. This TCR was sampled from a male donor with ankylosing spondylitis. The sequenced sample consisted of blood, either unsorted or a sorted T cell fraction (not recorded which). In nucleotides, the CDR3 is TGTGCCACCAGCGCTCGGGGAATAGGCAATCAGCCCCAGCATTTT. It yields the protein CATSARGIGNQPQHF.